The sample holds many counts of the clone carrying this T cell receptor (beta chain). Its antigen is not known. This entry belongs to a study of cytomegalovirus exposure and HLA in healthy donors. Study results and caveats: Apparent HLA restriction characterized most CMV-associated TCR beta chains in a later analysis.

Primers for the PCR totalled 60 Vbeta and 13 Jbeta. TCRdb keeps only in-frame clones here, not all; method: immunoSEQ multiplex PCR. This table has more than 110,000 clones, 8.5% to 10% appearing once. When sampled, the donors appeared nominally healthy, though they likely had unrecorded immune exposures. The CDR3 sequence is 16 residues long. V was pared by 4 bases and J by 2 bases, with 15 bases between. Germline CDR1 reads MGHDK; CDR2 reads SYGVNS. Sequencing was done on a sample of PBMCs. This clonotype was obtained from a man in his fifties or sixties in good health and CMV-seronegative. V and J are TRBV25-1 and TRBJ2-1, with a tentative D call TRBD2 (5 bases). The CDR3 loop is CASSVFAGVTYNEQFF. In nucleotides, the CDR3 is TGTGCCAGCAGTGTCTTTGCCGGGGTTACCTACAATGAGCAGTTCTTC.